This T cell receptor beta chain is drawn from a study of regulatory T cells in long-lasting Graves disease. Across the whole study: Graves' patients, newly diagnosed, had taken antithyroid drugs under 3 months.

Time point defined: newly diagnosed GD, antithyroid drugs for less than 3 months. The TCR library was prepared using RNA isolated from PBMCs. Researchers made TCR beta libraries by using iRepertoire HTBI primers and running Arm-PCR on CDR3 regions. Via MiXCR, TCRdb re-called the multiplex PCR reads, giving one row per CDR3 protein. The sample has under 450,000 distinct CDR3 sequences, around 15% seen once. These sequences were also reported in another study, on T cells in Graves' hyperthyroidism and ophthalmopathy. That source reports: No progression to ophthalmopathy during 18 months of follow-up defined stable disease.

Specimen: peripheral blood mononuclear cells (PBMCs), collected at new diagnosis, from a patient treated with antithyroid drugs. The TCR originated in a young woman with Graves disease.

The CDR3 spells CASSSGTVGNTIYF. The CDR3 nucleotides are TGCGCCAGCAGCTCCGGGACCGTCGGAAACACCATATATTTT. V gene TRBV5-1 combines with J gene TRBJ1-3, with D perhaps TRBD1 (5 bases). The V end lost 3 bases, the J end lost 4 bases, and 11 bases lay between the germline ends. CDR3 size: 14 residues. The germline V gene has CDR1 SGHRS and CDR2 YFSETQ.